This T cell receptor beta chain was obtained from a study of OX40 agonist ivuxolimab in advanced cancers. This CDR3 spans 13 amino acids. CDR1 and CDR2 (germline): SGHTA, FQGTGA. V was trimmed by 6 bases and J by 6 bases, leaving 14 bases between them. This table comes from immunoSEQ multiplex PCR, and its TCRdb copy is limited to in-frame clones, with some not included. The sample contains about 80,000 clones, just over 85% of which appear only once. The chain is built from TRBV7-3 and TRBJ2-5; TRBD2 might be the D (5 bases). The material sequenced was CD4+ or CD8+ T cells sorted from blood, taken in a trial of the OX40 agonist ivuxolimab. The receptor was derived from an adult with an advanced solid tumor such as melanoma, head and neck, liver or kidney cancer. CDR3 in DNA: TGTGCCAGCAGTTCCGACGGGGTCCAGACCCAGTACTTC. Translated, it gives CASSSDGVQTQYF.